These 8 T cell receptor beta chains came from one sample sequenced in a study of T cells in Graves' hyperthyroidism and ophthalmopathy. What was amplified from RNA transcripts were TCR beta CDR3 regions. TCR CDR3 underwent first-round RT-PCR with the HTBI primer set. TCRdb called the multiplex PCR reads again in MiXCR, with one record for every CDR3 protein. The sample gives approximately 530,000 distinct CDR3 sequences, about 20% of which show up once; roughly 50% is in the top ten. The sample comprised blood. The receptors derive from a middle-aged man with Graves' ophthalmopathy.

J is TRBJ2-1 and V is TRBV7-9; D gene uncertain. Trimming pared 3 bases from V and 4 bases from J, leaving 7 bases between. Germline lookup yields CDR1 SEHNR and CDR2 FQNEAQ (reference sequence). This CDR3 is built from 13 residues. This CDR3 reads CASSLREYNEQFF. The CDR3 DNA reads as TGTGCCAGCAGCTTGCGAGAGTACAATGAGCAGTTCTTC.

This clonotype was observed a handful of times. The gene calls are TRBV5-4 and TRBJ2-3; D not certain. Germline loops: CDR1 SGHNT, CDR2 YYREEE (reference sequence). The length of the CDR3 is 14 residues. V dropped 4 bases and J dropped 2 bases, with 11 bases sitting between them. In DNA, the CDR3 is TGTGCCAGCAGCACGGGCCCGCTCACAGATACGCAGTATTTT. It translates to CASSTGPLTDTQYF.

The J gene is TRBJ2-1, the V gene TRBV12-3 or TRBV12-4; TRBD2 matches 11 bases. The CDR3 sequence is 15 residues long. V shed 8 bases and J 5 bases; nucleotides not matched to a gene: 8. The CDR3 sequence: CASVIAGGFHNEQFF. The DNA for the CDR3 is TGTGCCAGCGTCATAGCGGGAGGGTTCCACAATGAGCAGTTCTTC.

This clonotype showed up many times. The J gene is TRBJ1-2, the V gene TRBV7-3; D ambiguous. The CDR3 contains 17 residues. Looked up from germline, CDR1 is SGHTA and CDR2 is FQGTGA. Trimming left V 5 bases short and J 1 base short, with 20 bases between. CDR3 sequence: CASSPRGSPGSNYGYTF. The CDR3 region has the DNA TGTGCCAGCAGCCCACGGGGATCGCCAGGAAGTAACTATGGCTACACCTTC.

This chain links TRBV18 with TRBJ2-1, with D perhaps TRBD2 (6 bases). CDR3 length: 15 amino acids. Trimming took off 2 bases at V and 0 bases at J, with 8 bases between the two ends. Germline values: CDR1 KGHSH, CDR2 LQKENI. The CDR3 loop reads CASSPMRGSYNEQFF. The DNA for the CDR3 is TGTGCCAGCTCACCAATGCGGGGCTCCTACAATGAGCAGTTCTTC.

The genes are TRBV12-3 or TRBV12-4 and TRBJ1-5, with D possibly matching TRBD1 (5 bases). This CDR3 spans 15 amino acids. Trimming left V 7 bases short and J 9 bases short, with 22 bases between. The CDR3 reads CASTDRETAGRPQHF. The CDR3 coding sequence is TGTGCCAGCACTGACCGGGAGACAGCGGGCCGGCCCCAGCATTTT.

This clonotype was observed a few times. V usage is TRBV7-8 and J usage is TRBJ2-7; possibly TRBD2 for D (5 bases). CDR1 and CDR2 (germline): SGHVS, FQNEAQ. The CDR3 loop spans 13 amino acids. The V end was cut by 4 bases, the J end by 4 bases, with 11 bases between. In DNA form, the CDR3 reads TGTGCCAGCAGCTATGCAGCGGCGTACGAGCAGTACTTC. As protein: CASSYAAAYEQYF.

Many counts were recorded for this clonotype. The rearrangement joins TRBV12-3 or TRBV12-4 to TRBJ2-5, with D unclear. The V end was cut by 3 bases, the J end by 2 bases, with 16 bases between. The CDR3 has 16 residues. The DNA for the CDR3 is TGTGCCAGCAGTTTCTATGACCCCTTTACTCAAGAGACCCAGTACTTC. It translates to CASSFYDPFTQETQYF.